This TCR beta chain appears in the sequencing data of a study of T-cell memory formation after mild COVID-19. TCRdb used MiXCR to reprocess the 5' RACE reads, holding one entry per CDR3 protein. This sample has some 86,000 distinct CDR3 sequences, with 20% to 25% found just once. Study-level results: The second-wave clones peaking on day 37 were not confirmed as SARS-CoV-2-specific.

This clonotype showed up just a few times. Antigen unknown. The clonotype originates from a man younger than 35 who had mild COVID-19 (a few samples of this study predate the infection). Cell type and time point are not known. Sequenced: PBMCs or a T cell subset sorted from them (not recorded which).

CDR3 sequence: CASSALGGTTNTDTQYF. The CDR3 DNA follows: TGTGCCAGCAGCGCCCTGGGGGGGACTACGAACACAGATACGCAGTATTTT. This rearrangement joins TRBV9 to TRBJ2-3; 7 bases line up with TRBD2. Unmatched junction bases numbered 12, after V lost 3 bases and J lost 2 bases. Germline CDR1 and CDR2: SGDLS and YYNGEE. The CDR3 covers 17 residues.